The next 9 T cell receptor beta chains were all read from a single sample in a study of OX40 agonist ivuxolimab in advanced cancers. Profiled with immunoSEQ multiplex PCR; TCRdb holds only in-frame clones, not every one. The repertoire consists of around 86,000 clones, with roughly 80% occurring once and the leading ten covering roughly 2.5%. Sequencing used CD4+ or CD8+ T cells sorted from blood, obtained in a trial of the OX40 agonist ivuxolimab. The receptors were sampled from an adult with an advanced solid tumor such as melanoma, head and neck, liver or kidney cancer.

This chain joins TRBV6-5 and TRBJ2-5, with D perhaps matching TRBD1 or TRBD2 (5 bases each). The CDR3 loop spans 14 amino acids. From germline, CDR1 is MNHEY and CDR2 SVGAGI. Deletions cut 0 bases from V and 5 bases from J, with 10 bases between. CDR3 nucleotides: TGTGCCAGCAGTTACTCCGGGACGAAGGAGACCCAGTACTTC. Residues: CASSYSGTKETQYF.

The count of this clone is one. The chain has TRBV7-9 and TRBJ1-6, with 7 bases matching TRBD1. The V gene end was trimmed by 9 bases and the J gene end by 7 bases; junction bases not matched to a gene: 9. Germline V gives CDR1 SEHNR, CDR2 FQNEAQ (reference sequence). This CDR3 contains 14 residues. The CDR3 spells CASGIDRVNSPLHF. For the CDR3, the DNA is TGTGCCAGTGGTATCGACAGGGTAAATTCACCCCTCCACTTT.

This clone was recorded a few times. The chain has TRBV5-8 and TRBJ2-1, with D possibly TRBD1 on 6 matching bases. CDR1 SGHTS and CDR2 YDEGEE come from the germline V gene. The CDR3 totals 14 residues. V lost 1 base, J lost 9 bases, and 14 bases lay in between. CDR3 sequence reads: CASSLRTETGEQFF. The CDR3 DNA sequence: TGTGCCAGCAGCTTGAGGACAGAAACGGGTGAGCAGTTCTTC.

CDR3 nucleotides: TGTGCCAGCAGCTCAGACGCGGACACTAATGTACATACTGAAGCTTTCTTT. The encoded protein is CASSSDADTNVHTEAFF. This chain links TRBV7-8 with TRBJ1-1; TRBD1 might be the D (5 bases). This CDR3 has 17 amino acids. V was trimmed by 4 bases and J by 5 bases, leaving 23 bases between them. Germline V gene sequence: CDR1 SGHVS, CDR2 FQNEAQ.

V usage is TRBV12-5 and J usage is TRBJ1-2; 7 bases map to TRBD1. CDR3 length: 14 residues. CDR1 is LGHNT, CDR2 FRNRAP, per germline. V shed 1 base and J 4 bases; nucleotides not matched to a gene: 3. The CDR3 is CASGLETGPYGYTF. DNA for the CDR3: TGTGCTAGTGGTTTGGAGACAGGGCCCTATGGCTACACCTTC.

The CDR3 loop is CASSPGRLQPQHF. For the CDR3, the DNA is TGTGCCAGCAGCCCAGGGAGATTACAGCCCCAGCATTTT. J is TRBJ1-5 and V is TRBV7-6; weak D call: TRBD1 (5 bases). CDR3 length: 13 residues. CDR1 is SGHVS and CDR2 is FNYEAQ in the germline V gene. Trimming removed 5 bases from V and 7 bases from J, with 12 bases in between.

The chain links TRBV7-3 to TRBJ2-1, with TRBD1 as a possible D gene (5 bases). Germline-derived CDR1 and CDR2 are SGHTA and FQGTGA. V lost 8 bases, J lost 5 bases, and 13 bases lay in between. The CDR3 contains 13 residues. CDR3 in amino acids: CASGAGIDNEQFF. CDR3 DNA sequence: TGTGCCAGCGGAGCAGGGATCGACAATGAGCAGTTCTTC.

The CDR3 DNA is TGTGCCAGCAGCTCGGGACAGGGCTTGAGTGGTTTCGGGGAGCTGTTTTTT. Protein sequence: CASSSGQGLSGFGELFF. This chain connects TRBV7-2 to TRBJ2-2; 9 positions agree with TRBD1. Germline values: CDR1 SGHTA, CDR2 FQGNSA. V lost 4 bases and J lost 7; bases outside the gene matches: 13. The length of the CDR3 is 17 residues.

The chain is built from TRBV6-5 and TRBJ1-5; unclear D gene. Trimming cost V 0 bases and J 7 bases, with 7 bases left between them. Germline CDR1 is MNHEY and CDR2 is SVGAGI. This CDR3 spans 13 amino acids. As DNA, the CDR3 is TGTGCCAGCAGTTACTCGATCATACAGCCCCAGCATTTT. Amino acids: CASSYSIIQPQHF.